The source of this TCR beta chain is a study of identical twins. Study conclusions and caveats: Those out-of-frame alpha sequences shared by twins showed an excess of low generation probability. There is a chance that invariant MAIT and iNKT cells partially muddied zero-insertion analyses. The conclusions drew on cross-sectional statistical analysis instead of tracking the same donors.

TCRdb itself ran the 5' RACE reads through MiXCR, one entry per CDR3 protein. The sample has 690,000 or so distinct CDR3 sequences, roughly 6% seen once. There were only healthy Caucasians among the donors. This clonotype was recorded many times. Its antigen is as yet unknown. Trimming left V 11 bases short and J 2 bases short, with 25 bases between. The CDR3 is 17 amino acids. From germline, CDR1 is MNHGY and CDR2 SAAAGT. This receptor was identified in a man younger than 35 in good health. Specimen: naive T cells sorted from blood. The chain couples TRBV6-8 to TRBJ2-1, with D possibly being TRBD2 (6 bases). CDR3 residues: CAPRDLPLLVAYNEQFF. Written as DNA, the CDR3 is TGTGCCCCCAGGGACTTACCCCTTCTCGTCGCCTACAATGAGCAGTTCTTC.